The 17 T cell receptor beta chains below all came from one sample that was sequenced in a study of a mutant IDH1 vaccine in newly diagnosed glioma. The data were produced by immunoSEQ multiplex PCR, yet TCRdb's version contains in-frame clones alone and is incomplete. This table has tens of thousands of clones, around 81% appearing once. Indicated time point: week 23, last vaccination. The vaccine gave 300 ug of a 20-mer mutant IDH1 peptide subcutaneously per dose. For these receptors, no antigen is known. This sample comprised PBMCs, obtained from a glioma patient whose treatment included an IDH1 peptide vaccine. The receptors come from a woman aged 35 to 49 with glioma. Some clones in this sample may be carry-over from other donors' samples.

The DNA of the CDR3 is TGTGCCAGCAGCGCAATAGGGTCATACGCCAACTCTGGAAACACCATATATTTT. Its protein is CASSAIGSYANSGNTIYF. The chain employs TRBV7-9 and TRBJ1-3; D call uncertain. This CDR3 has 18 amino acids. Germline loops: CDR1 SEHNR, CDR2 FQNEAQ (reference sequence). V lost 5 bases and J 0 bases, leaving 20 bases between the germline ends.

The CDR3 loop reads CASSETGESYEQYF. CDR3 nucleotide sequence: TGTGCCAGCAGCGAGACAGGGGAGAGCTACGAGCAGTACTTC. The chain combines TRBV5-4 with TRBJ2-7; 8 bases map to TRBD1. The trim removed 4 bases at V and 3 bases at J, leaving 6 bases unmatched. This CDR3 spans 14 amino acids. CDR1 is SGHNT, CDR2 YYREEE, per germline (reference sequence).

V is TRBV6-5 and J is TRBJ1-1, with D possibly TRBD1 on 6 matching bases. Germline loops: CDR1 MNHEY, CDR2 SVGAGI. V was trimmed by 7 bases and J by 1 base, leaving 16 bases between them. The CDR3 has 15 residues. CDR3 bases: TGTGCCAGCAAACCCGGGACATTGGAGAACACTGAAGCTTTCTTT. It specifies CASKPGTLENTEAFF.

CDR3 amino acids: CASSLEGDQPQHF. CDR3 in DNA: TGTGCCAGCAGCTTAGAGGGTGATCAGCCCCAGCATTTT. The chain has TRBV11-2 and TRBJ1-5; D not resolved. Germline CDR1 reads SGHAT; CDR2 reads FQNNGV. Trimming shortened V by 0 bases and J by 5 bases, and 5 bases separated the two germline ends. The CDR3 runs to 13 residues.

This clone has a single count. This chain joins TRBV7-2 and TRBJ1-2; D is unclear. The CDR3 loop spans 12 amino acids. Germline lookup yields CDR1 SGHTA and CDR2 FQGNSA. The V gene lost 3 bases and the J gene lost 8 bases, with 10 bases spanning the gap. CDR3 protein: CASSLDPSGYTF. In DNA, the CDR3 is TGTGCCAGCAGCTTGGATCCGAGCGGCTACACCTTC. The full variable domain, with the rest looked up from reference TRBV7-2 and TRBJ1-2, is GAGVSQSPSNKVTEKGKDVELRCDPISGHTALYWYRQSLGQGLEFLIYFQGNSAPDKSGLPSDRFSAERTGGSVSTLTIQRTQQEDSAVYLCASSLDPSGYTFGSGTRLTVV.

This chain links TRBV20-1 with TRBJ1-1; D gene uncertain. Per germline, CDR1 DFQATT and CDR2 SNEGSKA (reference sequence). This CDR3 has 9 amino acids. As DNA, the CDR3 is TGCAGCGTGGTAACTGAAGCTTTCTTT. Translating it yields CSVVTEAFF.

The V and J genes are TRBV4-1 and TRBJ1-5, with D possibly being TRBD1 (5 bases). V was clipped by 2 bases and J by 7 bases, with 12 bases between them. CDR1 and CDR2 from the germline V gene are MGHRA and YSYEKL. The CDR3 spans 14 residues. CDR3 nucleotides: TGCGCCAGCAGCCAATTCGTCCAGGGCCAGCCCCAGCATTTT. This codes for CASSQFVQGQPQHF.

The rearrangement links TRBV10-3 to TRBJ2-7; D is undetermined. Germline CDR1 ENHRY, CDR2 SYGVKD. Trimming took off 6 bases at V and 9 bases at J, with 18 bases between the two ends. The CDR3 length is 13 residues. The CDR3 sequence: CAIRDPRTPGQYF. CDR3 DNA sequence: TGTGCCATCAGGGACCCTCGAACGCCCGGGCAGTACTTC.

CDR3 loop: CASSMAGGVGEQFF. The CDR3 region has the DNA TGTGCCAGTAGTATGGCGGGGGGGGTAGGTGAGCAGTTCTTC. The chain has TRBV19 and TRBJ2-1; 9 bases are a match to TRBD2. The CDR3 extends over 14 amino acids. Losses at the gene ends were 3 bases for V and 9 bases for J; bases not matched to a gene: 6. Germline CDR1 LNHDA, CDR2 SQIVND (reference sequence).

V is TRBV12-5 and J is TRBJ2-2, with no clear D. CDR3 size: 17 residues. CDR1 is LGHNT and CDR2 is FRNRAP in the germline V gene. V lost 5 bases and J lost 7, with 23 bases in between. The CDR3 DNA reads TGTGCTAGTGGTCCCCTCCATTCCGATTCGGCAGGCGGGGAGCTGTTTTTT. Its translation is CASGPLHSDSAGGELFF.

V usage is TRBV29-1 and J usage is TRBJ2-7; 7 bases are a match to TRBD1. The junction had 4 bases not matched to a gene; V was cut back by 3 bases and J by 5 bases. CDR1 SQVTM and CDR2 ANQGSEA come from the germline V gene. This CDR3 region has 12 residues. In nucleotides, the CDR3 is TGCAGCGTTGAGCTACAGGGGAACGAGCAGTACTTC. Translation: CSVELQGNEQYF.

CDR3 loop: CASSQGGGVTDTQYF. For the CDR3, the DNA is TGTGCCAGCAGCCAAGGCGGGGGCGTCACAGATACGCAGTATTTT. This sequence joins TRBV4-2 and TRBJ2-3; D possibly corresponds to TRBD2 (7 bases). V gave up 1 base and J gave up 2 bases, with 10 bases separating them. CDR3 size: 15 residues. Looked up from germline, CDR1 is LGHNA and CDR2 is YNFKEQ.

The chain recombines TRBV9 with TRBJ1-1; D not certain. The V gene's germline CDR1 is SGDLS and CDR2 YYNGEE. The CDR3 has 15 residues. V was clipped by 0 bases and J by 1 base, with 10 bases between them. The CDR3 coding sequence is TGTGCCAGCAGCGTAGAAGTAGGGAGGAACACTGAAGCTTTCTTT. As protein: CASSVEVGRNTEAFF.

The chain recombines TRBV19 with TRBJ1-1; D remains ambiguous. V dropped 3 bases and J dropped 3 bases, with 8 bases sitting between them. The germline V gene encodes CDR1 LNHDA and CDR2 SQIVND (reference sequence). The CDR3 is made up of 13 amino acids. The chain's CDR3 is CASSIRMDTEAFF. CDR3 nucleotides: TGTGCCAGTAGTATCCGGATGGACACTGAAGCTTTCTTT.

The rearrangement joins TRBV7-9 to TRBJ1-2; 12 bases align to TRBD1. Looked up from germline, CDR1 is SEHNR and CDR2 is FQNEAQ (reference sequence). Losses at the gene ends were 4 bases for V and 5 bases for J; bases not matched to a gene: 5. The CDR3 sequence is 15 residues long. The CDR3: CASSSGTGGRYGYTF. The CDR3 coding sequence is TGTGCCAGCAGCTCCGGGACAGGGGGCAGGTATGGCTACACCTTC.

This chain uses TRBV7-3 with TRBJ2-1; 7 nucleotides align to TRBD2. The CDR3 has 15 residues. Germline CDR1 and CDR2: SGHTA and FQGTGA. V lost 3 bases to trimming and J lost 0 bases; unmatched junction nucleotides: 2. DNA of the CDR3: TGTGCCAGCAGCTTGGGGACTACCTCCTACAATGAGCAGTTCTTC. Amino acid sequence: CASSLGTTSYNEQFF.

The chain employs TRBV15 and TRBJ2-1; D may be TRBD2 (6 bases). V lost 3 bases and J 8 bases, leaving 8 bases between the germline ends. This CDR3 has 12 amino acids. CDR1 LNHNV and CDR2 YYDKDF come from the germline V gene (reference sequence). The CDR3 nucleotides are TGTGCCACCAGCAGGGAGGGAGATGAGCAGTTCTTC. This gives the protein CATSREGDEQFF.